A single sample gave rise to the 8 T cell receptor beta chains below, sequenced in a study of OX40 agonist ivuxolimab in advanced cancers. Method: immunoSEQ multiplex PCR; TCRdb's copy keeps in-frame clones and lacks some. The data show some 60,000 clones, approximately 91% seen once. The sample consisted of CD4+ or CD8+ T cells sorted from blood, taken in a trial of the OX40 agonist ivuxolimab. All receptors come from an adult with an advanced solid tumor such as melanoma, head and neck, liver or kidney cancer.

The rearrangement uses TRBV19 and TRBJ2-1; TRBD2 matches at 7 bases. Germline values: CDR1 LNHDA, CDR2 SQIVND (reference sequence). This CDR3 spans 13 amino acids. Trimming at V came to 2 bases and at J to 9 bases, leaving 4 bases not matched to a gene. CDR3: CASSIQVAGEQFF. In DNA, the CDR3 is TGTGCCAGTAGTATACAGGTAGCGGGTGAGCAGTTCTTC.

The chain recombines TRBV2 with TRBJ2-7; D is tentatively TRBD1 or TRBD2 (5 bases each). Trimming took off 6 bases at V and 5 bases at J, with 14 bases between the two ends. The CDR3 totals 13 residues. CDR1 is SNHLY and CDR2 is FYNNEI in the germline V gene. Here the CDR3 DNA reads TGTGCCAGCAGCCCGGGACCCTGGGACGAGCAGTACTTC. Protein product: CASSPGPWDEQYF.

This sequence joins TRBV10-3 and TRBJ1-1; the D is unclear. Trimming removed 6 bases at V and 6 bases at J, with 8 bases between. The CDR3 sequence is 11 residues long. Per germline, CDR1 ENHRY and CDR2 SYGVKD. CDR3: CAIRDSAEAFF. CDR3 coding DNA: TGTGCCATCAGGGACTCCGCTGAAGCTTTCTTT.

The V call is TRBV6-5, the J call TRBJ2-2, with 8 bases aligning to TRBD1. From germline, CDR1 is MNHEY and CDR2 SVGAGI. The junction had 4 bases not matched to a gene; V was cut back by 7 bases and J by 0 bases. The CDR3 runs to 15 residues. Written as DNA, the CDR3 is TGTGCCAGCACCCCGGACAGGGCGAACACCGGGGAGCTGTTTTTT. Translation: CASTPDRANTGELFF.

The V call is TRBV30, the J call TRBJ2-1, with D perhaps TRBD1 (5 bases). Trimming removed 2 bases at V and 9 bases at J, with 14 bases between. The CDR3 length is 13 residues. Germline V gene sequence: CDR1 GTSNPN, CDR2 SVGIG (reference sequence). As DNA, the CDR3 is TGTGCCTGGAGTCGGCAGGGTATGGGTGAGCAGTTCTTC. Translating it yields CAWSRQGMGEQFF.

This chain links TRBV18 with TRBJ2-7; D may be TRBD1 (5 bases). Germline CDR1 and CDR2: KGHSH and LQKENI. V was clipped by 5 bases and J by 2 bases, with 13 bases between them. The CDR3 covers 14 residues. The CDR3 loop reads CASSGAGTTYEQYF. The CDR3 nucleotides are TGTGCCAGCTCAGGGGCCGGAACCACCTACGAGCAGTACTTC.

The chain uses TRBV30 and TRBJ2-2, with D possibly being TRBD2 (5 bases). Germline V CDR1 and CDR2: GTSNPN, SVGIG (reference sequence). Trimming took off 5 bases at V and 0 bases at J, with 16 bases between the two ends. The CDR3 spans 16 residues. This CDR3 is CAWSRGQVANTGELFF. CDR3 nucleotides: TGTGCCTGGTCCAGAGGGCAGGTAGCGAACACCGGGGAGCTGTTTTTT.

The chain links TRBV10-3 to TRBJ1-1; D is unresolved. The CDR3 length is 13 residues. The ends were cut back, 6 bases at V and 0 bases at J, with 8 bases in the middle. Germline V gene data show CDR1 as ENHRY and CDR2 as SYGVKD. The CDR3 DNA sequence: TGTGCCATCAGGAGAGACATGAACACTGAAGCTTTCTTT. Protein sequence: CAIRRDMNTEAFF.